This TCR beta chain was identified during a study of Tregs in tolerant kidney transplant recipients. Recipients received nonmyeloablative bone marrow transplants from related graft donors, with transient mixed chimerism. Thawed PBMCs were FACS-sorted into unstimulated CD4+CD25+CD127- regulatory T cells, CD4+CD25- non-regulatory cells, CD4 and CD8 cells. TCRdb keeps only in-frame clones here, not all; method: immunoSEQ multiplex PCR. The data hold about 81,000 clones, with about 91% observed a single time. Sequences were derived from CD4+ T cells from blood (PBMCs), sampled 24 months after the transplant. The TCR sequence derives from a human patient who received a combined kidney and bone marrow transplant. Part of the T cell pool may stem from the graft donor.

The CDR3 nucleotides read TGTGCCTGGAGTGTATACTCACAGGTTAATGAAAAACTGTTTTTT. This sequence encodes CAWSVYSQVNEKLFF. The genes are TRBV30 and TRBJ1-4; D perhaps matches TRBD1 (5 bases). The germline CDR1 and CDR2 sequences are GTSNPN and SVGIG (reference sequence). The CDR3 runs to 15 residues. V lost 0 bases to trimming and J lost 4 bases, with 12 bases between them.